These 11 T cell receptor beta chains were all obtained from the same sample, sequenced in a study of cytomegalovirus exposure and HLA in healthy donors (dated by TCRdb to 2017 to 2019). The library was prepared using the immunoSEQ multiplex PCR assay. In its TCRdb copy, this immuneACCESS table keeps in-frame sequences only and misses some clones. Where compared with another copy, unresolved V genes explain less than half of these, and the others have no known cause. The table for this sample lists 100,000 to 150,000 clones; approximately 91% of them were counted only once. The ten top clones hold more than 1.5% of the sample. Sequencing was carried out using PBMCs. Receptors were obtained from a woman younger than 35 in good health and CMV-seronegative.

The genes are TRBV5-1 and TRBJ1-4; D gene uncertain. V was pared by 1 base and J by 5 bases, with 9 bases between. CDR3 size: 14 residues. The V gene's germline CDR1 is SGHRS and CDR2 YFSETQ. CDR3 loop: CASSLQQFNEKLFF. The CDR3 DNA is TGCGCCAGCAGCTTGCAACAGTTCAATGAAAAACTGTTTTTT.

The chain has TRBV4-2 and TRBJ2-3, with D possibly being TRBD2 (7 bases). The germline V gene encodes CDR1 LGHNA and CDR2 YNFKEQ. Trimming cost V 1 base and J 1 base, with 12 bases left between them. This CDR3 comprises 16 residues. The CDR3 nucleotides are TGTGCCAGCAGCCAAGCGCGGGGGCTTGGCACAGATACGCAGTATTTT. The encoded protein is CASSQARGLGTDTQYF.

The rearrangement joins TRBV27 to TRBJ1-1; weak D call: TRBD1 (6 bases). V lost 0 bases and J lost 1, with 9 bases in between. The CDR3 sequence is 15 residues long. CDR1 and CDR2 (germline): MNHEY, SMNVEV (reference sequence). CDR3 region: CASSLSRGQNTEAFF. CDR3 DNA sequence: TGTGCCAGCAGTTTATCCAGGGGACAGAACACTGAAGCTTTCTTT.

This sequence joins TRBV28 and TRBJ2-1; 9 bases are shared with TRBD2. The germline V gene encodes CDR1 MDHEN and CDR2 SYDVKM. V lost 7 bases to trimming and J lost 5 bases; unmatched junction nucleotides: 9. The CDR3 totals 15 residues. The CDR3 protein is CASTTGTSRNNEQFF. The CDR3 DNA sequence: TGTGCCAGCACCACCGGGACTAGCAGAAACAATGAGCAGTTCTTC. Full variable domain (outside the CDR3, taken from reference TRBV28 and TRBJ2-1): DVKVTQSSRYLVKRTGEKVFLECVQDMDHENMFWYRQDPGLGLRLIYFSYDVKMKEKGDIPEGYSVSREKKERFSLILESASTNQTSMYLCASTTGTSRNNEQFFGPGTRLTVL.

This clone was recorded a few times. V usage is TRBV9 and J usage is TRBJ1-2, with 7 bases identical to TRBD1. Germline values: CDR1 SGDLS, CDR2 YYNGEE. This CDR3 is 16 amino acids long. V gave up 3 bases and J gave up 3 bases; unmatched junction bases: 11. CDR3 loop: CASSDGRRGLYYGYTF. Written as DNA, the CDR3 is TGTGCCAGCAGCGATGGTAGAAGGGGGCTGTACTATGGCTACACCTTC.

This clone appeared a single time. The genes are TRBV18 and TRBJ1-2; TRBD1 matches 10 bases. V trimming: 1 base; J trimming: 8 bases; junction bases outside the gene matches: 4. The CDR3 runs 14 residues. Germline assignment: CDR1 KGHSH and CDR2 LQKENI. The CDR3 sequence is CASSPLDRGGGYTF. CDR3 sequence (DNA): TGTGCCAGCTCACCACTGGACAGGGGGGGCGGCTACACCTTC.

The chain is built from TRBV30 and TRBJ2-2, with 9 positions matching TRBD2. The CDR3 is 15 amino acids. Losses at the gene ends were 0 bases for V and 6 bases for J; bases not matched to a gene: 5. In germline, CDR1 is GTSNPN, CDR2 SVGIG (reference sequence). In nucleotides, the CDR3 is TGTGCCTGGAGTGTCTTAGCGGGAGCTTCCGGGGAGCTGTTTTTT. The encoded protein is CAWSVLAGASGELFF. The whole variable domain, filled in from reference TRBV30 and TRBJ2-2, reads SQTIHQWPATLVQPVGSPLSLECTVEGTSNPNLYWYRQAAGRGLQLLFYSVGIGQISSEVPQNLSASRPQDRQFILSSKKLLLSDSGFYLCAWSVLAGASGELFFGEGSRLTVL.

This clone was detected only once. The chain recombines TRBV2 with TRBJ1-5; TRBD1 aligns across 9 bases. The length of the CDR3 is 17 residues. The V gene's germline CDR1 is SNHLY and CDR2 FYNNEI. The V gene end was trimmed by 6 bases and the J gene end by 7 bases; junction bases not matched to a gene: 16. The CDR3 DNA reads as TGTGCCAGCAGGATAACTGGACCGGGACAGGGCGCCCAGCCCCAGCATTTT. It codes for CASRITGPGQGAQPQHF.

This chain connects TRBV6-1 to TRBJ1-2; 9 bases align to TRBD1. V trimming: 4 bases; J trimming: 7 bases; junction bases outside the gene matches: 1. The V gene's germline CDR1 is MNHNS and CDR2 SASEGT. There are 12 residues in the CDR3. The CDR3 spells CASSVQGAGYTF. The CDR3 region has the DNA TGTGCCAGCAGTGTACAGGGGGCTGGCTACACCTTC.

This chain uses TRBV28 with TRBJ2-7; 11 nucleotides line up with TRBD2. The trim removed 6 bases at V and 4 bases at J, leaving 5 bases unmatched. CDR1 is MDHEN and CDR2 is SYDVKM in the germline V gene. The CDR3 runs to 14 residues. CDR3 nucleotide sequence: TGTGCCAGCAGCCTACTAGCGGGAGCGTACGAGCAGTACTTC. It encodes CASSLLAGAYEQYF.

The chain couples TRBV5-6 to TRBJ2-6, with a possible D match to TRBD2 (6 bases). Between the trimmed V and J ends, which lost 5 bases and 0 bases, there was a span of 9 bases. CDR3 length equals 15 residues. Germline V lookup: CDR1 SGHDT, CDR2 YYEEEE. The CDR3 DNA reads TGTGCCAGCAGGCGGGACCTCTCTGGGGCCAACGTCCTGACTTTC. Amino acids: CASRRDLSGANVLTF.